This TCR beta chain was identified during a study of blood T cell repertoires in COVID-19 (TCRdb year 2020). Background for the entire study: The collaborator samples originated in the United States, Italy and Spain and spanned the acute and convalescent phases of COVID-19. A de-identified subject ID, COVID-19 status, age in years and sex were almost always included in the sample metadata. HLA class I and class II types, where available, came from metadata supplied by the sample provider rather than from assay-based typing. The repertoires were made available in a free public database intended to serve as a resource for research on the immune response to SARS-CoV-2. Deeply sampled blood TCRbeta repertoires from subjects exposed to, actively infected with, or recovered from COVID-19 were included in the dataset. Samples were obtained from the ongoing ImmuneRACE study (first 160 participants) and from 1,200 or so subjects provided by 6 global collaborators. The material from the prospective study consisted of cDNA or gDNA derived from T cells, B-cell-depleted T cells, or PBMCs. What the authors observed across the whole study: How much clinical and demographic metadata was included differed by source and by participant, and the metadata was provided uncurated.

The immunoSEQ Assay, a bias-controlled multiplex PCR, was used to amplify TCRbeta CDR3 regions from genomic DNA. Processing in the source paper ran as follows. Nucleated cell counts per sample were estimated from amplification of reference gene primers within the assay. To quantify the absolute abundance of each unique TCRbeta CDR3 rearrangement, sequence reads were collapsed and filtered. For each sample, productive Simpson clonality was calculated as the square root of Simpson's diversity index across productive rearrangements. TCRdb retrieved this table from immuneACCESS and kept in-frame rearrangements only. Not all clones are present; in checked studies, unresolved V genes account for under half, and no reason is known for the remainder. Clonal size and the V and J genes are those of that table, whereas D and trimming came from the DNA. This sample comprises 180,000 or so clones, around four fifths of them detected only once. Of the sample, 2.8% is held by the ten largest clones.

Collaborating institutions collected whole blood in K2EDTA tubes following their own protocols. For TCRbeta analysis, collaborators shipped samples in one of three forms: frozen whole blood, isolated PBMCs, or DNA extracted from either of those sample types. V is shortened by 7 bases, J by 7 bases, and the region joining them spans 19 bases. The germline V gene yields MNHEY for CDR1 and SVGAGI for CDR2. The CDR3 goes from the cysteine to the phenylalanine over 15 residues. Solely the CDR3 DNA is kept, with 45 bases framed from the first base. Concerning this clone itself: Its antigen specificity is not known. The record has no base qualities; no much larger clone is one base away.

The receptor was derived from a woman aged 80 or older with active or convalescent COVID-19. The chain links TRBV6-5 with TRBJ1-4, with the D gene not confidently named. The sequenced material came from peripheral blood. In nucleotides, the sequence is TGTGCCAGCAACAACCGGCCAAGCGGGGTTGAAAAACTGTTTTTT. Its translation reads: CASNNRPSGVEKLFF.